These 7 T cell receptor beta chains originate from one sample sequenced in a study of response to subunit inactivated influenza vaccine. TCRdb re-derived calls from the RT-PCR reads in MiXCR, one entry per CDR3 protein. The data hold 450,000 to 550,000 distinct CDR3 sequences, with about 25% observed a single time. The specimen was CD4+ T cells sorted from PBMCs, collected about 5 days after vaccination. The receptor set was obtained from a man aged 45 to 65 who received an inactivated influenza vaccine.

V and J are TRBV15 and TRBJ2-4; D remains unclear. The CDR3 is 12 residues long. V dropped 0 bases and J dropped 7 bases, with 4 bases sitting between them. Germline CDR1 is LNHNV and CDR2 is YYDKDF (reference sequence). CDR3 DNA sequence: TGTGCCACCAGCAGAGATATGAACATTCAGTACTTC. Encoded protein: CATSRDMNIQYF. Supplemented by reference TRBV15 and TRBJ2-4, the full variable domain reads DAMVIQNPRYQVTQFGKPVTLSCSQTLNHNVMYWYQQKSSQAPKLLFHYYDKDFNNEADTPDNFQSRRPNTSFCFLDIRSPGLGDTAMYLCATSRDMNIQYFGAGTRLSVL.

This chain links TRBV7-9 with TRBJ1-5; 8 nucleotides agree with TRBD1. Trimming cost V 3 bases and J 6 bases; bases outside gene matches: 13. The CDR3 is 17 amino acids. Germline CDR1 and CDR2: SEHNR and FQNEAQ (reference sequence). CDR3 protein: CASSFQGRGLSSQPQHF. CDR3 nucleotides: TGTGCCAGCAGCTTTCAAGGCAGGGGGCTTTCTAGTCAGCCCCAGCATTTT.

The chain has TRBV20-1 and TRBJ2-3; D gene ambiguous. Germline V gene sequence: CDR1 DFQATT, CDR2 SNEGSKA (reference sequence). CDR3 size: 13 residues. Trimming took off 2 bases at V and 0 bases at J, with 6 bases between the two ends. CDR3 amino acids: CSARWPSTDTQYF. CDR3 nucleotides: TGCAGTGCTAGATGGCCCAGCACAGATACGCAGTATTTT.

CDR3 nucleotides: TGCAGTGCTAGAGAGTTCCGGGACAGGGTTTTCGGTGGCTACACCTTC. Translated, it gives CSAREFRDRVFGGYTF. The chain recombines TRBV20-1 with TRBJ1-2; 9 nucleotides match TRBD1. This CDR3 contains 16 residues. The germline CDR1 and CDR2 sequences are DFQATT and SNEGSKA (reference sequence). The junction had 12 bases not matched to a gene; V was cut back by 0 bases and J by 7 bases.

This clonotype was found a few times. The genes are TRBV6-2 or TRBV6-3 and TRBJ1-5; D remains ambiguous. This CDR3 is 13 amino acids long. V lost 5 bases and J lost 6, with 11 bases in between. Germline V lookup: CDR1 MNHEY, CDR2 SVGEGT. In DNA, the CDR3 is TGTGCCAGCAGTGCCCGCCGCTTTCAGCCCCAGCATTTT. Protein product: CASSARRFQPQHF.

This clonotype was counted only a few times. J is TRBJ1-5 and V is TRBV27; the D is unclear. The CDR3 runs 12 residues. Germline CDR1 MNHEY, CDR2 SMNVEV (reference sequence). Between the trimmed V and J ends, which lost 5 bases and 6 bases, there was a span of 8 bases. The CDR3 protein is CASSTLGQPQHF. The CDR3 bases are TGTGCCAGCAGTACCCTGGGTCAGCCCCAGCATTTT.

The table lists this clonotype with a few counts. The chain couples TRBV7-2 to TRBJ2-3; 12 nucleotides align to TRBD2. V trimming: 3 bases; J trimming: 2 bases; junction bases outside the gene matches: 3. The CDR3 is 16 amino acids. CDR1 is SGHTA, CDR2 FQGNSA, per germline. CDR3 DNA sequence: TGTGCCAGCAGCTTTCTAGCGGGAGGGTTCACAGATACGCAGTATTTT. Its protein is CASSFLAGGFTDTQYF.